The clone carrying this T cell receptor beta chain was picked up a small number of times. Indicated time point: patch test 1, 2 weeks after DPC sensitization. Treatment defined: therapeutic diphenylcyclopropenone sensitization with weekly scalp DPC. The library put unique molecular identifiers onto individual cDNA molecules. TCRdb fed the RACE reads into MiXCR, producing one record per CDR3 protein. Here the sample spans around 74,000 distinct CDR3 sequences, more than 30% being singletons. These data come from a study of human T cells and chemical hapten exposure. As for the study in general: Patients additionally received therapeutic doses of diphenylcyclopropenone on the scalp once a week, and this continued throughout the approximately 23-week study. Patch tests put 0.01% DPC on the upper back, read at 6 days. Affected patients, primarily female, had alopecia areata, totalis or universalis.

The CDR3 contains 14 residues. With 2 bases clipped from V and 2 bases from J, the junction kept 1 base outside the gene matches. Looked up from germline, CDR1 is SGHVS and CDR2 is FNYEAQ. The origin of this receptor is a middle-aged man with alopecia areata. Some clones in this sample may be carry-over from other donors' samples. The input for sequencing was whole blood, taken in connection with sensitization to the hapten diphenylcyclopropenone (DPC). This chain joins TRBV7-6 and TRBJ1-1; 8 nucleotides align to TRBD1. The CDR3 nucleotides read TGTGCCAGCAGCTTACAGGGGGCCAACACTGAAGCTTTCTTT. This gives the protein CASSLQGANTEAFF.